The 15 T cell receptor beta chains presented below share a single source sample, sequenced in a study of Ad26.COV2.S vaccination and SARS-CoV-2 variants. Treatment of the sample: roughly 18 received Ad26.COV2.S at low or high dose, single or two shots; 5 received placebo; per-sample allocation not given. At day 63 after the first vaccine or placebo injection, samples were drawn. This table comes from immunoSEQ multiplex PCR, and its TCRdb copy is limited to in-frame clones, with some not included. The data contain 350,000 to 400,000 clones, 89% of them seen just once; the ten biggest clones take up 1.9%. This sample comprised peripheral blood, obtained in a trial of Ad26.COV2.S vaccine versus placebo. The receptors shown here come from a person aged 18-60 years who received the Ad26.COV2.S COVID-19 vaccine or a placebo.

The chain couples TRBV15 to TRBJ2-7, with D possibly TRBD1 on 6 matching bases. CDR3 size: 17 residues. In germline, CDR1 is LNHNV, CDR2 YYDKDF (reference sequence). Trimming shortened V by 1 base and J by 3 bases, and 19 bases separated the two germline ends. CDR3 nucleotide sequence: TGTGCCACCAGCAGAGCCCCCGGGACACCCTGGGGCTACGAGCAGTACTTC. Translated, it gives CATSRAPGTPWGYEQYF.

As regards this clone: In the same sample, other DNA sequences code for this CDR3. The chain recombines TRBV28 with TRBJ1-4, with 7 bases that match TRBD1. From germline, CDR1 is MDHEN and CDR2 SYDVKM. V shed 4 bases, J shed 4 bases, and the junction held 3 bases outside the gene matches. The CDR3 runs 14 residues. The CDR3 is CASSSGQVNEKLFF. The CDR3 nucleotides are TGTGCCAGCAGTTCCGGACAGGTTAATGAAAAACTGTTTTTT.

The J gene is TRBJ2-5, the V gene TRBV27, with TRBD2 identical over 8 bases. The CDR3 sequence is 17 residues long. V dropped 4 bases and J dropped 5; count of bases not matched to a gene: 15. Looked up from germline, CDR1 is MNHEY and CDR2 is SMNVEV (reference sequence). The CDR3 protein is CASSSSGRAGGSETQYF. DNA for the CDR3: TGTGCCAGCAGTTCCTCAGGGCGGGCGGGAGGATCGGAGACCCAGTACTTC.

The chain joins TRBV5-5 to TRBJ2-7; 8 bases are shared with TRBD1. V lost 4 bases, J lost 4 bases, and 4 bases stayed unmatched. CDR3 size: 13 residues. Germline V gives CDR1 SGHKS, CDR2 YYEKEE (reference sequence). The CDR3 region has the DNA TGTGCCAGCAGCCGGGACAGGAGTTACGAGCAGTACTTC. Its protein is CASSRDRSYEQYF.

Worth noting for this clone: The sample has other DNA sequences that encode this CDR3 too. V usage is TRBV5-1 and J usage is TRBJ2-7, with 7 bases that match TRBD1. CDR1 and CDR2 (germline): SGHRS, YFSETQ. The CDR3 length is 14 residues. V lost 0 bases and J lost 3; bases outside the gene matches: 3. CDR3 protein: CASSLVTGNYEQYF. Written as DNA, the CDR3 is TGCGCCAGCAGCTTGGTGACAGGGAACTACGAGCAGTACTTC. Combining the CDR3 with reference TRBV5-1 and TRBJ2-7 gives the whole variable domain KAGVTQTPRYLIKTRGQQVTLSCSPISGHRSVSWYQQTPGQGLQFLFEYFSETQRNKGNFPGRFSGRQFSNSRSEMNVSTLELGDSALYLCASSLVTGNYEQYFGPGTRLTVT.

This sequence joins TRBV3-1 (or the pseudogene TRBV3-2) and TRBJ1-6; 8 positions match TRBD1. V lost 6 bases to trimming and J lost 6 bases; unmatched junction nucleotides: 4. The CDR3 length is 14 residues. The germline V gene has CDR1 LGHDT and CDR2 YNNKEL (reference sequence). Written as DNA, the CDR3 is TGTGCCAGCAGTACGACAGGGGTTAATTCACCCCTCCACTTT. This codes for CASSTTGVNSPLHF.

The V and J genes are TRBV5-6 and TRBJ2-3; D not resolved. V lost 0 bases, J lost 1 base, and 9 bases lay in between. CDR3 length: 15 residues. CDR1 SGHDT and CDR2 YYEEEE come from the germline V gene. The CDR3 DNA is TGTGCCAGCAGCTTGGTCGGAAGTCGCACAGATACGCAGTATTTT. It yields the protein CASSLVGSRTDTQYF. Full variable domain (missing parts from reference TRBV5-6 and TRBJ2-3): DAGVTQSPTHLIKTRGQQVTLRCSPKSGHDTVSWYQQALGQGPQFIFQYYEEEERQRGNFPDRFSGHQFPNYSSELNVNALLLGDSALYLCASSLVGSRTDTQYFGPGTRLTVL.

J is TRBJ2-1 and V is TRBV3-1 (or the pseudogene TRBV3-2); TRBD2 aligns across 9 bases. This CDR3 is 16 amino acids long. CDR1 is LGHDT, CDR2 YNNKEL, per germline (reference sequence). The J segment lost 7 bases and the V segment lost 0 bases, leaving 7 bases of the junction unmatched. This CDR3 is CASSQDLLAGSNEQFF. The CDR3, as DNA: TGTGCCAGCAGCCAAGATTTGCTAGCGGGATCTAATGAGCAGTTCTTC.

A few counts support this clone. J is TRBJ2-7 and V is TRBV7-9, with no clear D. V was pared by 1 base and J by 3 bases, with 10 bases between. Per the germline V gene, CDR1 is SEHNR and CDR2 is FQNEAQ (reference sequence). The CDR3 extends over 14 amino acids. The CDR3 DNA is TGTGCCAGCAGCTTAGGTCCCGGGTACTACGAGCAGTACTTC. Translating it yields CASSLGPGYYEQYF.

The rearrangement joins TRBV7-2 to TRBJ1-4; 7 bases agree with TRBD1. Germline trimming cut 1 base from V and 4 bases from J; bases unmatched to any gene: 3. Germline CDR1 SGHTA, CDR2 FQGNSA. This CDR3 contains 15 residues. CDR3 residues: CASSLEGGFNEKLFF. CDR3 DNA sequence: TGTGCCAGCAGCTTAGAAGGGGGCTTTAATGAAAAACTGTTTTTT.

J is TRBJ2-3 and V is TRBV29-1; a weak D match, TRBD2 (6 bases). The CDR3 is made up of 15 amino acids. Germline V gene sequence: CDR1 SQVTM, CDR2 ANQGSEA. V was pared by 5 bases and J by 3 bases, with 18 bases between. The CDR3 DNA sequence: TGCAGCGTTAACCCAGGCGGGGCGTTTACAGATACGCAGTATTTT. Protein: CSVNPGGAFTDTQYF.

The chain has TRBV10-3 and TRBJ2-7; TRBD1 is a possible D gene (7 bases). The V end lost 10 bases, the J end lost 3 bases, and 10 bases lay between the germline ends. The length of the CDR3 is 11 residues. Germline V CDR1 and CDR2: ENHRY, SYGVKD. This chain's CDR3 is CATGGLYEQYF. The CDR3 coding sequence is TGTGCCACAGGGGGGCTCTACGAGCAGTACTTC.

The CDR3 protein is CASRTGSPYNEQFF. In nucleotides, the CDR3 is TGTGCCAGCAGGACGGGGAGCCCCTACAATGAGCAGTTCTTC. The chain combines TRBV28 with TRBJ2-1; D possibly corresponds to TRBD2 (5 bases). Trimming stripped 6 bases from V and 2 bases from J, with 11 bases between. The CDR3 is made up of 14 amino acids. Germline V lookup: CDR1 MDHEN, CDR2 SYDVKM.

V is TRBV6-5 and J is TRBJ2-2, with TRBD2 identical over 7 bases. J was trimmed by 5 bases and V by 4 bases; bases with no gene match: 10. The CDR3 spans 16 residues. Germline-derived CDR1 and CDR2 are MNHEY and SVGAGI. CDR3 in amino acids: CASSSGGRAGTGELFF. The CDR3 DNA reads as TGTGCCAGCAGTTCTGGGGGGAGGGCCGGGACCGGGGAGCTGTTTTTT.

CDR3 bases: TGTGCCAGCAGTGACTCTGGGCAGGGATACAATGAGCAGTTCTTC. Translation: CASSDSGQGYNEQFF. This chain joins TRBV6-4 and TRBJ2-1, with D maybe TRBD1 (5 bases). CDR1 is MRHNA and CDR2 is SNTAGT in the germline V gene. The V end lost 0 bases, the J end lost 4 bases, and 10 bases lay between the germline ends. This CDR3 is 15 amino acids long.